The 30 T cell receptor beta chains in this list originate from one sample, sequenced in a study of cytomegalovirus exposure and HLA in healthy donors. Produced via immunoSEQ multiplex PCR; TCRdb's table is partial and in-frame only. The sample holds about 120,000 clones; approximately 94% are singletons and the top ten take 1.5% to 2%. The sequencing input was PBMCs. These TCRs come from a man aged 18 to 29 in good health and CMV-seronegative.

V usage is TRBV14 and J usage is TRBJ2-2; no clear D gene. With 3 bases removed from V and 6 bases from J, the gap between germline ends came to 8 bases. Germline CDR1 SGHDN, CDR2 FVKESK. CDR3 length: 13 residues. CDR3 coding DNA: TGTGCCAGCAGCCAGGTAGCTCCCGGGGAGCTGTTTTTT. Protein: CASSQVAPGELFF.

CDR3 DNA sequence: TGCGCCAGCAGCCATGGAGGTGACTCTGGGGCCAACGTCCTGACTTTC. Protein product: CASSHGGDSGANVLTF. The V call is TRBV4-3, the J call TRBJ2-6; possible D gene TRBD2, 5 bases. The CDR3 runs 16 residues. From germline, CDR1 is LGHNA and CDR2 YSLEER. The V end was cut by 3 bases, the J end by 0 bases, with 9 bases between.

This sequence joins TRBV5-6 and TRBJ2-5; TRBD1 matches 7 bases. The germline gives CDR1 SGHDT, CDR2 YYEEEE. The CDR3 is 19 residues long. V shed 7 bases, J shed 2 bases, and the junction held 23 bases outside the gene matches. The CDR3 nucleotides read TGTGCCAGCGCCTCACAACCGGGACAGAGACTATTTTCTCAAGAGACCCAGTACTTC. It translates to CASASQPGQRLFSQETQYF.

The chain has TRBV30 and TRBJ2-1; 9 positions agree with TRBD2. Germline values: CDR1 GTSNPN, CDR2 SVGIG (reference sequence). The CDR3 is 14 residues long. Germline trimming cut 7 bases from V and 7 bases from J; bases unmatched to any gene: 11. Here the CDR3 DNA reads TGTGCCTCCGCAGCGGCGGGAGGGCTGAATGAGCAGTTCTTC. Protein sequence: CASAAAGGLNEQFF.

V is TRBV11-1 and J is TRBJ2-2; a possible D gene is TRBD1 (7 bases). The CDR3 length is 15 residues. The V end lost 6 bases, the J end lost 4 bases, and 15 bases lay between the germline ends. CDR1 is SGHAT and CDR2 is FQDESV in the germline V gene (reference sequence). CDR3 residues: CASRGGAGGTGELFF. The CDR3, as DNA: TGTGCCAGCAGGGGCGGGGCAGGGGGCACCGGGGAGCTGTTTTTT.

V gene TRBV19 combines with J gene TRBJ1-5; 10 nucleotides match TRBD1. The J segment lost 3 bases and the V segment lost 5 bases, leaving 7 bases of the junction unmatched. The CDR3 has 16 amino acids. The germline gives CDR1 LNHDA, CDR2 SQIVND (reference sequence). The CDR3 loop is CASSSDRGLLNQPQHF. Written as DNA, the CDR3 is TGTGCCAGTAGTTCAGACAGGGGGCTACTCAATCAGCCCCAGCATTTT.

The CDR3 protein is CASSIGNTEAFF. The CDR3 DNA reads as TGTGCCAGTAGTATCGGGAACACTGAAGCTTTCTTT. This rearrangement joins TRBV19 to TRBJ1-1; the D is unclear. The CDR3 length is 12 residues. Germline CDR1 is LNHDA and CDR2 is SQIVND (reference sequence). V was trimmed by 3 bases and J by 1 base, leaving 3 bases between them. Based on the CDR3 plus reference TRBV19 and TRBJ1-1, the full variable domain is DGGITQSPKYLFRKEGQNVTLSCEQNLNHDAMYWYRQDPGQGLRLIYYSQIVNDFQKGDIAEGYSVSREKKESFPLTVTSAQKNPTAFYLCASSIGNTEAFFGQGTRLTVV.

V gene TRBV5-1 combines with J gene TRBJ1-2; unclear D gene. Germline V gives CDR1 SGHRS, CDR2 YFSETQ. CDR3 length equals 14 residues. V was shortened by 4 bases and J by 2 bases, with 12 bases between the two germline ends. DNA for the CDR3: TGCGCCAGCAGCATTGAACAGAGAAACTATGGCTACACCTTC. Its translation is CASSIEQRNYGYTF.

The sample holds one count of this clone. The chain employs TRBV19 and TRBJ2-1; a possible D gene is TRBD2 (7 bases). Trimming cost V 7 bases and J 2 bases, with 12 bases left between them. This CDR3 has 14 amino acids. The V gene's germline CDR1 is LNHDA and CDR2 SQIVND (reference sequence). The CDR3 DNA reads as TGTGCCAGTAAGGGGGGGACGCCCTACAATGAGCAGTTCTTC. Translation gives CASKGGTPYNEQFF.

J is TRBJ2-7 and V is TRBV4-1; tentative D call: TRBD1 (5 bases). The CDR3 sequence is 16 residues long. In germline, CDR1 is MGHRA, CDR2 YSYEKL. V lost 2 bases and J 3 bases, leaving 17 bases between the germline ends. This CDR3 is CASSQFGPGSSYEQYF. CDR3 nucleotide sequence: TGCGCCAGCAGCCAATTCGGCCCAGGGTCGAGCTACGAGCAGTACTTC.

The rearrangement links TRBV4-3 to TRBJ2-7, with 9 bases fitting TRBD1. CDR3 length equals 18 residues. V shed 0 bases and J 1 base; nucleotides not matched to a gene: 10. Germline loops: CDR1 LGHNA, CDR2 YSLEER. CDR3: CASSQEAGWGQGSYEQYF. The DNA of the CDR3 is TGCGCCAGCAGCCAAGAAGCGGGGTGGGGACAGGGATCCTACGAGCAGTACTTC.

The chain links TRBV6-5 to TRBJ1-2; TRBD1 is a possible D gene (6 bases). Per the germline V gene, CDR1 is MNHEY and CDR2 is SVGAGI. V was clipped by 9 bases and J by 4 bases, with 18 bases between them. The CDR3 sequence is 14 residues long. The CDR3 DNA is TGTGCCAGTCAGGGGATACGACGGGGCTATGGCTACACCTTC. Protein: CASQGIRRGYGYTF.

V is TRBV29-1 and J is TRBJ1-3; D possibly corresponds to TRBD1 (5 bases). This CDR3 is built from 13 residues. CDR1 is SQVTM and CDR2 is ANQGSEA in the germline V gene. V lost 6 bases and J 1 base, leaving 10 bases between the germline ends. As DNA, the CDR3 is TGCAGCGTCGCCCCAGGGTCTGGAAACACCATATATTTT. This encodes CSVAPGSGNTIYF.

In this sample, this clone turned up once. The rearrangement links TRBV11-2 to TRBJ2-1; TRBD2 matches 7 bases. The CDR3 has 13 residues. Looked up from germline, CDR1 is SGHAT and CDR2 is FQNNGV. Trimming cost V 5 bases and J 5 bases; bases outside gene matches: 3. CDR3: CASSPGTNNEQFF. Here the CDR3 DNA reads TGTGCCAGCAGCCCAGGGACTAACAATGAGCAGTTCTTC.

The gene calls are TRBV29-1 and TRBJ2-5, with 11 bases aligning to TRBD2. The CDR3 runs 14 residues. Losses at the gene ends were 7 bases for V and 5 bases for J; bases not matched to a gene: 9. Germline V CDR1 and CDR2: SQVTM, ANQGSEA. DNA for the CDR3: TGCAGCGCGACTAGCGGGGAGCCAGGCGAGACCCAGTACTTC. It specifies CSATSGEPGETQYF.

V and J are TRBV28 and TRBJ2-2, with a tentative D call TRBD2 (5 bases). Deletions cut 4 bases from V and 4 bases from J, with 19 bases between. CDR1 is MDHEN and CDR2 is SYDVKM in the germline V gene. This CDR3 is built from 17 residues. CDR3 DNA: TGTGCCAGCAGTTCCGATGGTGTGGGAGAGATCACCGGGGAGCTGTTTTTT. Protein sequence: CASSSDGVGEITGELFF. Drawing the rest from reference TRBV28 and TRBJ2-2, the complete variable domain is DVKVTQSSRYLVKRTGEKVFLECVQDMDHENMFWYRQDPGLGLRLIYFSYDVKMKEKGDIPEGYSVSREKKERFSLILESASTNQTSMYLCASSSDGVGEITGELFFGEGSRLTVL.

CDR3 amino acids: CASSSDRGEQYF. The CDR3 nucleotides read TGTGCCAGCAGCAGTGACAGGGGTGAGCAGTACTTC. This chain links TRBV11-1 with TRBJ2-7, with 8 positions matching TRBD1. There are 12 residues in the CDR3. Germline V gene lookup returns CDR1 SGHAT and CDR2 FQDESV (reference sequence). V shed 5 bases, J shed 7 bases, and the junction held 4 bases outside the gene matches.

The rearrangement joins TRBV28 to TRBJ2-5; D call uncertain. The germline V and J ends were trimmed by 4 bases and 1 base, with 10 bases remaining between them. Germline V lookup: CDR1 MDHEN, CDR2 SYDVKM. The length of the CDR3 is 14 residues. The DNA of the CDR3 is TGTGCCAGCAGTTCCACTCTCATCCAAGAGACCCAGTACTTC. Residues: CASSSTLIQETQYF.

The chain joins TRBV29-1 to TRBJ2-7, with a possible D match to TRBD1 (6 bases). The ends were cut back, 0 bases at V and 8 bases at J, with 14 bases in the middle. The CDR3 extends over 13 amino acids. Germline CDR1 is SQVTM and CDR2 is ANQGSEA. The CDR3 here is CSVEDSIRDKQYF. DNA for the CDR3: TGCAGCGTTGAAGACAGTATCCGGGACAAGCAGTACTTC.

This clone appeared a few times. The chain couples TRBV11-3 to TRBJ2-2; 7 bases line up with TRBD2. The J segment lost 6 bases and the V segment lost 5 bases, leaving 3 bases of the junction unmatched. Germline V gene lookup returns CDR1 SGHNT and CDR2 YENEEA. This CDR3 contains 13 residues. The CDR3 DNA is TGTGCCAGCAGCCAGCGGGATCCCGGGGAGCTGTTTTTT. Protein sequence: CASSQRDPGELFF.

The chain links TRBV28 to TRBJ1-5, with D tentatively TRBD1 (6 bases). This CDR3 region has 15 residues. CDR1 is MDHEN and CDR2 is SYDVKM in the germline V gene. Trimming cost V 6 bases and J 1 base, with 13 bases left between them. The CDR3 here is CASSLVQGSNQPQHF. The CDR3 DNA reads as TGTGCCAGCAGCTTGGTTCAGGGGAGCAATCAGCCCCAGCATTTT.

The genes are TRBV5-5 and TRBJ2-7; D may be TRBD2 (5 bases). Germline loops: CDR1 SGHKS, CDR2 YYEKEE (reference sequence). The V end was cut by 4 bases, the J end by 0 bases, with 11 bases between. The CDR3 extends over 14 amino acids. The CDR3 DNA follows: TGTGCCAGCAGCCGGGATCCTAGCTCCTACGAGCAGTACTTC. Translation: CASSRDPSSYEQYF.

The chain uses TRBV7-2 and TRBJ2-7, with 9 bases identical to TRBD2. The length of the CDR3 is 15 residues. Germline V gives CDR1 SGHTA, CDR2 FQGNSA. The trim removed 5 bases at V and 2 bases at J, leaving 7 bases unmatched. In DNA form, the CDR3 reads TGTGCCAGCAGCCCGAGACGACTAGCGGCCTACGAGCAGTACTTC. Translation gives CASSPRRLAAYEQYF.

The V gene is TRBV2, the J gene TRBJ2-2, with D possibly matching TRBD1 (5 bases). The CDR3 spans 13 residues. Trimming took 3 bases from V and 6 from J, leaving 8 bases between them. Per the germline V gene, CDR1 is SNHLY and CDR2 is FYNNEI. Written as DNA, the CDR3 is TGTGCCAGCAGTGAGGGGCAAGCCGGGGAGCTGTTTTTT. Its protein product is CASSEGQAGELFF.

This clone appeared a single time. The CDR3 region is CASSSGGTGYNEQFF. The CDR3 coding sequence is TGCGCCAGCAGCTCGGGGGGGACCGGTTACAATGAGCAGTTCTTC. The genes are TRBV5-1 and TRBJ2-1, with TRBD2 matching over 8 bases. This CDR3 has 15 amino acids. Germline V lookup: CDR1 SGHRS, CDR2 YFSETQ. J lost 4 bases, V lost 3 bases, and 6 bases had no gene match.

The J gene is TRBJ1-1, the V gene TRBV6-6; maybe TRBD1 (5 bases). The CDR3 contains 13 residues. V dropped 7 bases and J dropped 2 bases, with 11 bases sitting between them. Germline V CDR1 and CDR2: MNHNY, SVGAGI (reference sequence). The CDR3 DNA sequence: TGTGCCAGCAAAGTAGGGGCCAACACTGAAGCTTTCTTT. Protein: CASKVGANTEAFF.

The chain carries TRBV2 and TRBJ2-2; D unresolved. V was shortened by 4 bases and J by 1 base, with 7 bases between the two germline ends. The CDR3 contains 14 residues. The germline CDR1 and CDR2 sequences are SNHLY and FYNNEI. The CDR3 spells CASSVAENTGELFF. The CDR3 coding sequence is TGTGCCAGCAGTGTGGCCGAGAACACCGGGGAGCTGTTTTTT.

The V and J genes are TRBV7-2 and TRBJ2-1; D is unresolved. The CDR3 runs 15 residues. Germline CDR1 SGHTA, CDR2 FQGNSA. Trimming pared 6 bases from V and 0 bases from J, leaving 12 bases between. Here the CDR3 DNA reads TGTGCCAGCAGTTCCGTCCCGAGCTCCTACAATGAGCAGTTCTTC. Protein sequence: CASSSVPSSYNEQFF.

The CDR3 loop reads CASSLAGGEGYTF. For the CDR3, the DNA is TGTGCCAGCAGCTTGGCCGGGGGGGAGGGCTACACCTTC. V gene TRBV5-4 combines with J gene TRBJ1-2; tentatively, D is TRBD1 (5 bases). Germline V gene data show CDR1 as SGHNT and CDR2 as YYREEE (reference sequence). The V end was cut by 0 bases, the J end by 8 bases, with 11 bases between. This CDR3 is 13 amino acids long.

In this sample, this clone turned up a few times. This chain connects TRBV19 to TRBJ2-3; the match to TRBD2 covers 8 bases. Germline V gene lookup returns CDR1 LNHDA and CDR2 SQIVND (reference sequence). J gave up 2 bases and V 2 bases, and 6 bases lay outside the gene matches. The length of the CDR3 is 16 residues. The CDR3 protein is CASSISSGSTTDTQYF. The DNA of the CDR3 is TGTGCCAGTAGTATATCCAGCGGGAGTACCACAGATACGCAGTATTTT.